This TCR beta chain was profiled in a study of OX40 agonist ivuxolimab in advanced cancers. The wider study: Patients' therapy was ivuxolimab, an antibody that acts as an agonist of OX40 (CD134).

On this clone itself: Its antigen is not known. One end of the junction does not line up with germline, which may come from a read error.

The table came from immunoSEQ multiplex PCR; TCRdb's copy has only in-frame clones and leaves some out. The table lists more than 45,000 clones, almost 90% of them singletons. The study, taken as a whole, reports: At doses 0.1 to 3.0 mg/kg, CD4+ and CD8+ clones expanded.

The germline gives CDR1 SSHAT, CDR2 FNYEAQ (reference sequence). This CDR3 contains 14 residues. Sequencing was performed on CD4+ or CD8+ T cells sorted from blood, taken in a trial of the OX40 agonist ivuxolimab. The clonotype originates from an adult with an advanced solid tumor such as melanoma, head and neck, liver or kidney cancer. The chain couples TRBV7-7 to TRBJ2-7; possibly TRBD1 for D (6 bases). In nucleotides, the CDR3 is TGTGCTAGCAGCCCATCGACAGGTGGGAACGAGCAGTACTTC. Translating it yields CASSPSTGGNEQYF.